The 22 T cell receptor beta chains presented below share a single source sample, sequenced in a study of blood T cell repertoires in COVID-19. Repertoires were generated with immunoSEQ multiplex PCR, while TCRdb's copy carries only in-frame clones and drops some. The sample lists just over 95,000 clones, 82% occurring once. Source material: peripheral blood. The receptors stem from a man older than 75 with acute or convalescent COVID-19.

The genes are TRBV7-6 and TRBJ2-7; TRBD2 matches 7 bases. V was clipped by 5 bases and J by 1 base; unmatched bases: 5. The CDR3 extends over 14 amino acids. Germline lookup yields CDR1 SGHVS and CDR2 FNYEAQ. DNA of the CDR3: TGTGCCAGCAGCCCTCGTAGCGGGTCCTACGAGCAGTACTTC. It codes for CASSPRSGSYEQYF.

V usage is TRBV9 and J usage is TRBJ1-6; no clear D gene. The CDR3 loop spans 13 amino acids. Trimming shortened V by 0 bases and J by 9 bases, and 7 bases separated the two germline ends. Germline V gene lookup returns CDR1 SGDLS and CDR2 YYNGEE. The CDR3 DNA follows: TGTGCCAGCAGCGTAGATCTGTCTTCACCCCTCCACTTT. The encoded protein is CASSVDLSSPLHF.

This chain uses TRBV5-5 with TRBJ2-1; 7 bases are a match to TRBD2. The germline gives CDR1 SGHKS, CDR2 YYEKEE (reference sequence). This CDR3 comprises 13 residues. V was pared by 1 base and J by 7 bases, with 2 bases of the junction left unmatched. CDR3: CASSLTSANEQFF. In DNA, the CDR3 is TGTGCCAGCAGCTTGACTAGCGCAAATGAGCAGTTCTTC. Looking up the rest from reference TRBV5-5 and TRBJ2-1 gives the full variable domain: DAGVTQSPTHLIKTRGQQVTLRCSPISGHKSVSWYQQVLGQGPQFIFQYYEKEERGRGNFPDRFSARQFPNYSSELNVNALLLGDSALYLCASSLTSANEQFFGPGTRLTVL.

The chain employs TRBV19 and TRBJ1-1, with D uncertain. V was shortened by 3 bases and J by 0 bases, with 8 bases between the two germline ends. CDR1 is LNHDA, CDR2 SQIVND, per germline (reference sequence). The CDR3 runs to 14 residues. This chain's CDR3 is CASSIDTLNTEAFF. CDR3 DNA sequence: TGTGCCAGTAGTATTGACACGCTGAACACTGAAGCTTTCTTT.

This chain uses TRBV3-1 (or the pseudogene TRBV3-2) with TRBJ1-2, with D perhaps TRBD1 (6 bases). V gave up 1 base and J gave up 3 bases, with 15 bases separating them. From germline, CDR1 is LGHDT and CDR2 YNNKEL (reference sequence). The CDR3 runs 16 residues. The CDR3 loop reads CASSQVGARGHYGYTF. The CDR3 DNA is TGTGCCAGCAGCCAAGTCGGAGCCAGGGGACACTATGGCTACACCTTC.

The rearrangement joins TRBV14 to TRBJ1-1, with D possibly being TRBD1 (5 bases). Trimming removed 0 bases at V and 7 bases at J, with 21 bases between. The germline gives CDR1 SGHDN, CDR2 FVKESK. The CDR3 length is 17 residues. The CDR3 DNA is TGTGCCAGCAGCCAAGATCTGAGGGGCCCGGGGGGAGATGAAGCTTTCTTT. Its translation: CASSQDLRGPGGDEAFF.

V usage is TRBV19 and J usage is TRBJ1-5, with TRBD1 identical over 7 bases. From germline, CDR1 is LNHDA and CDR2 SQIVND (reference sequence). This CDR3 has 18 amino acids. With 6 bases clipped from V and 4 bases from J, the junction kept 18 bases outside the gene matches. The CDR3 DNA follows: TGTGCCAGTAGGAGGACCCGTATTCAGACAGGGAGTAATCAGCCCCAGCATTTT. Amino acids: CASRRTRIQTGSNQPQHF.

The chain has TRBV27 and TRBJ1-6; the D is unclear. The CDR3 covers 12 residues. The V end lost 5 bases, the J end lost 4 bases, and 3 bases lay between the germline ends. CDR1 is MNHEY and CDR2 is SMNVEV in the germline V gene (reference sequence). Here the CDR3 DNA reads TGTGCCAGCAGTCGGTATAATTCACCCCTCCACTTT. This encodes CASSRYNSPLHF.

The rearrangement joins TRBV7-2 to TRBJ2-2; TRBD2 is a possible D gene (6 bases). Germline V gene sequence: CDR1 SGHTA, CDR2 FQGNSA. Between the trimmed V and J ends, which lost 2 bases and 2 bases, there was a span of 12 bases. The CDR3 sequence is 16 residues long. The CDR3 here is CASSLYQGGNTGELFF. CDR3 sequence (DNA): TGTGCCAGCAGCTTATACCAGGGAGGCAACACCGGGGAGCTGTTTTTT.

This chain uses TRBV7-9 with TRBJ2-1; weak D call: TRBD2 (6 bases). Trimming removed 1 base at V and 7 bases at J, with 11 bases between. Germline loops: CDR1 SEHNR, CDR2 FQNEAQ (reference sequence). The CDR3 contains 14 residues. For the CDR3, the DNA is TGTGCCAGCAGCTTAGAAGGAGGAGGGAATGAGCAGTTCTTC. It is translated as CASSLEGGGNEQFF.

A few counts support this clone. V and J are TRBV28 and TRBJ1-4; D gene ambiguous. Germline-derived CDR1 and CDR2 are MDHEN and SYDVKM. CDR3 size: 14 residues. The V end lost 3 bases, the J end lost 4 bases, and 9 bases lay between the germline ends. The CDR3 region has the DNA TGTGCCAGCAGTTTGATCGGGATTAATGAAAAACTGTTTTTT. This codes for CASSLIGINEKLFF.

The chain joins TRBV16 to TRBJ1-2; no firm D call. Trimming took off 4 bases at V and 8 bases at J, with 17 bases between the two ends. The CDR3 length is 14 residues. Germline CDR1 is KGHSY and CDR2 is FQNENV. The CDR3 loop reads CASSPPPSEAGYTF. The CDR3 DNA is TGTGCCAGCAGCCCGCCGCCTTCTGAGGCGGGCTACACCTTC.

A single count supports this clone. This rearrangement joins TRBV28 to TRBJ1-2; TRBD1 might be the D (5 bases). The CDR3 has 13 amino acids. The ends were cut back, 3 bases at V and 4 bases at J, with 9 bases in the middle. CDR1 and CDR2 (germline): MDHEN, SYDVKM. The CDR3 sequence: CASSLGGAYGYTF. CDR3 DNA: TGTGCCAGCAGTTTGGGGGGTGCCTATGGCTACACCTTC.

V and J are TRBV6-5 and TRBJ1-1; D not certain. The germline V gene has CDR1 MNHEY and CDR2 SVGAGI. Between the trimmed V and J ends, which lost 6 bases and 3 bases, there was a span of 5 bases. The CDR3 consists of 11 residues. The CDR3 here is CASRRDTEAFF. CDR3 nucleotides: TGTGCCAGCAGACGGGACACTGAAGCTTTCTTT.

This clone was recorded a few times. The rearrangement links TRBV9 to TRBJ1-5, with a weak D call TRBD1 (6 bases). V lost 2 bases to trimming and J lost 7 bases, with 13 bases between them. The CDR3 sequence is 14 residues long. Per the germline V gene, CDR1 is SGDLS and CDR2 is YYNGEE. CDR3 coding DNA: TGTGCCAGCAGCGTCGACCAGGGGCACCAGCCCCAGCATTTT. Encoded protein: CASSVDQGHQPQHF. Complete variable domain (other parts from reference TRBV9 and TRBJ1-5): DSGVTQTPKHLITATGQRVTLRCSPRSGDLSVYWYQQSLDQGLQFLIQYYNGEERAKGNILERFSAQQFPDLHSELNLSSLELGDSALYFCASSVDQGHQPQHFGDGTRLSIL.

The chain has TRBV30 and TRBJ2-7, with D tentatively TRBD1 or TRBD2 (5 bases each). Germline CDR1 is GTSNPN and CDR2 is SVGIG (reference sequence). The CDR3 consists of 12 residues. Trimming left V 5 bases short and J 2 bases short, with 10 bases between. The CDR3, as DNA: TGTGCCTGGGGAGGACAAACCTACGAGCAGTACTTC. This translates into CAWGGQTYEQYF.

The chain links TRBV24-1 to TRBJ2-6; 7 nucleotides agree with TRBD1. Trimming took 4 bases from V and 2 from J; bases not matched to a gene: 7. The CDR3 sequence is 17 residues long. CDR1 is KGHDR, CDR2 SFDVKD, per germline. CDR3 nucleotide sequence: TGTGCCACCAGTGAGCCGACAGGGTCTCCTGGGGCCAACGTCCTGACTTTC. It encodes CATSEPTGSPGANVLTF.

This clone showed up just a few times. The chain employs TRBV3-1 (or the pseudogene TRBV3-2) and TRBJ1-6; D ambiguous. The germline V and J ends were trimmed by 3 bases and 7 bases, with 7 bases remaining between them. In germline, CDR1 is LGHDT, CDR2 YNNKEL (reference sequence). The CDR3 has 13 amino acids. CDR3 sequence reads: CASSHRRNSPLHF. CDR3 bases: TGTGCCAGCAGCCATCGGAGAAATTCACCCCTCCACTTT.

This chain joins TRBV9 and TRBJ1-1; D is uncertain. V gave up 3 bases and J gave up 7 bases, with 16 bases separating them. Germline V gene data show CDR1 as SGDLS and CDR2 as YYNGEE. The CDR3 covers 14 residues. CDR3 DNA: TGTGCCAGCAGCGGCGGCTTGGCTCTGAATGAAGCTTTCTTT. It is translated as CASSGGLALNEAFF. Variable domain in full (rest from reference TRBV9 and TRBJ1-1): DSGVTQTPKHLITATGQRVTLRCSPRSGDLSVYWYQQSLDQGLQFLIQYYNGEERAKGNILERFSAQQFPDLHSELNLSSLELGDSALYFCASSGGLALNEAFFGQGTRLTVV.

This chain connects TRBV5-1 to TRBJ2-3, with 7 bases aligning to TRBD2. Germline CDR1 is SGHRS and CDR2 is YFSETQ. This CDR3 is built from 14 residues. Trimming at V came to 0 bases and at J to 7 bases, leaving 5 bases not matched to a gene. CDR3 nucleotides: TGCGCCAGCAGCTTGGCGGCTAGCGGTAATACGCAGTATTTT. Encoded protein: CASSLAASGNTQYF.

The chain recombines TRBV19 with TRBJ1-4, with a weak D call TRBD1 (5 bases). Looked up from germline, CDR1 is LNHDA and CDR2 is SQIVND (reference sequence). V was trimmed by 6 bases and J by 7 bases, leaving 15 bases between them. The CDR3 covers 14 residues. CDR3 coding DNA: TGTGCCAGTAGCCCCCTCGGGGGAGGTGAAAAACTGTTTTTT. It is translated as CASSPLGGGEKLFF. Combining the CDR3 with reference TRBV19 and TRBJ1-4 gives the whole variable domain DGGITQSPKYLFRKEGQNVTLSCEQNLNHDAMYWYRQDPGQGLRLIYYSQIVNDFQKGDIAEGYSVSREKKESFPLTVTSAQKNPTAFYLCASSPLGGGEKLFFGSGTQLSVL.

The genes are TRBV3-1 (or the pseudogene TRBV3-2) and TRBJ1-2, with TRBD1 matching over 9 bases. Germline CDR1 reads LGHDT; CDR2 reads YNNKEL (reference sequence). The CDR3 contains 14 residues. V lost 1 base to trimming and J lost 7 bases; unmatched junction nucleotides: 4. The CDR3 protein is CASSQGDRVAGYTF. DNA of the CDR3: TGTGCCAGCAGCCAAGGGGACAGGGTTGCTGGCTACACCTTC.